Sequencing of this T cell receptor (beta chain) was carried out in a study of beta chain features in type 1 diabetes. This CDR3 has 14 residues. J lost 9 bases, V lost 6 bases, and 10 bases had no gene match. Looked up from germline, CDR1 is SQVTM and CDR2 is ANQGSEA. Sequenced material consisted of expressed TCRB transcripts (all of the isolated RNA was reverse transcribed). Using immunoSEQ multiplex PCR, the repertoire was profiled, and TCRdb retains in-frame clones only, with some absent. The sample yields under 550,000 clones, about 10% seen once. This receptor was identified in a woman in her late teens or twenties in good health. The chain is built from TRBV29-1 and TRBJ2-1; TRBD1 aligns across 11 bases. Sequencing was performed on naive CD4+ T cells from blood. CDR3 sequence reads: CSVSPGTGGGEQFF. The CDR3 nucleotides read TGCAGCGTGAGTCCCGGGACAGGGGGTGGTGAGCAGTTCTTC.